The rows below give T cell receptor beta chains drawn from one sample of a study of beta chain features in type 1 diabetes. Produced via immunoSEQ multiplex PCR; TCRdb's table is partial and in-frame only. The sample records approximately 200,000 clones, 7.5% to 10% being singletons. Specimen: naive CD4+ T cells from blood. These receptor sequences come from a woman aged 18 to 35 in good health. CDR3s include the opening cysteine and the closing phenylalanine or tryptophan. The D gene is left open where the match is weak. Size is omitted from some rows. Given values are once, few, many or a class for expanded clones.

D,size,length,J,V,CDR3,DNA
NA,few,15,TRBJ1-6,TRBV9,CASSVVGGVYSPLHF,TGTGCCAGCAGCGTAGTTGGAGGGGTTTATTCACCCCTCCACTTT
NA,many,13,TRBJ2-4,TRBV29-1,CSVGGLAKNIQYF,TGCAGCGTTGGCGGTCTAGCCAAAAACATTCAGTACTTC
NA,NA,12,TRBJ2-1,TRBV5-5,CASSFQGNEQFF,TGTGCCAGCAGCTTCCAGGGTAATGAGCAGTTCTTC
NA,few,13,TRBJ2-5,TRBV7-9,CASSLVGAETQYF,TGTGCCAGCAGCTTAGTAGGGGCTGAGACCCAGTACTTC
TRBD2,NA,13,TRBJ2-7,TRBV6-5,CASSLRPGGEQYF,TGTGCCAGCAGTCTCCGCCCGGGGGGCGAGCAGTACTTC
NA,NA,16,TRBJ2-1,TRBV9,CASSGGLPSSRNEQFF,TGTGCCAGCAGCGGAGGCCTGCCGTCTAGCAGGAATGAGCAGTTCTTC
TRBD1,NA,16,TRBJ1-6,TRBV2,CASDPSLDRGGSPLHF,TGTGCCAGTGACCCAAGTCTGGACAGGGGAGGTTCACCCCTCCACTTT
NA,NA,14,TRBJ2-7,TRBV18,CASSPERSPYEQYF,TGTGCCAGCTCACCGGAGCGGAGCCCCTACGAGCAGTACTTC
TRBD1,few,14,TRBJ2-7,TRBV18,CASSPRTGVYEQYF,TGTGCCAGCTCACCACGGACAGGGGTCTACGAGCAGTACTTC
NA,NA,14,TRBJ1-1,TRBV7-2,CASSYQGWDTEAFF,TGTGCCAGCAGCTACCAGGGTTGGGACACTGAAGCTTTCTTT
NA,few,15,TRBJ2-2,TRBV9,CASSVGRGNTGELFF,TGTGCCAGCAGCGTAGGGCGGGGGAACACCGGGGAGCTGTTTTTT
TRBD1,few,14,TRBJ2-7,TRBV5-1,CASSLGTETYEQYF,TGCGCCAGCAGCTTAGGGACAGAGACCTACGAGCAGTACTTC
NA,few,11,TRBJ2-7,TRBV20-1,CSAGAPEQQYF,TGCAGTGCGGGGGCCCCGGAGCAGCAGTACTTC
TRBD1,NA,13,TRBJ1-5,TRBV4-1,CASSRDRGQPQHF,TGCGCCAGCAGCCGGGACAGGGGACAGCCCCAGCATTTT
NA,NA,13,TRBJ1-2,TRBV29-1,CSVAARQNYGYTF,TGCAGCGTTGCTGCTCGACAGAACTATGGCTACACCTTC
NA,NA,15,TRBJ1-5,TRBV5-6,CASSLAGSRNQPQHF,TGTGCCAGCAGCTTGGCGGGGTCGCGCAATCAGCCCCAGCATTTT
TRBD1,NA,14,TRBJ2-3,TRBV30,CAWGTGQNTDTQYF,TGTGCCTGGGGAACGGGACAGAACACAGATACGCAGTATTTT
NA,NA,13,TRBJ2-7,TRBV2,CASSGRASYEQYF,TGTGCCAGCAGCGGCAGGGCCTCCTACGAGCAGTACTTC
TRBD2,NA,17,TRBJ2-1,TRBV29-1,CSVGGKGLDLSYNEQFF,TGCAGCGTTGGGGGAAAAGGACTAGACCTTTCCTACAATGAGCAGTTCTTC
TRBD1,many,13,TRBJ2-7,TRBV7-9,CASSEGQSYEQYF,TGTGCCAGCAGCGAGGGACAGTCGTACGAGCAGTACTTC
NA,few,14,TRBJ1-3,TRBV18,CASSQFKTGNTIYF,TGTGCCAGCTCCCAGTTTAAGACTGGAAACACCATATATTTT
TRBD1,few,15,TRBJ2-3,TRBV7-9,CASSLGQGASDTQYF,TGTGCCAGCAGCTTAGGGCAGGGGGCATCAGATACGCAGTATTTT
TRBD1,NA,15,TRBJ2-2,TRBV5-1,CASSRGGQGHGELFF,TGCGCCAGCAGCCGAGGGGGACAGGGGCACGGGGAGCTGTTTTTT
NA,few,14,TRBJ2-2,TRBV5-1,CASSLAVNTGELFF,TGCGCCAGCAGCTTGGCGGTAAACACCGGGGAGCTGTTTTTT
NA,NA,15,TRBJ1-2,TRBV2,CASSERGGRNYGYTF,TGTGCCAGCAGTGAGAGGGGGGGTAGGAACTATGGCTACACCTTC
NA,NA,18,TRBJ1-2,TRBV13,CASSLGLTGGARDYGYTF,TGTGCCAGCAGCTTAGGCCTAACGGGAGGGGCCAGAGACTATGGCTACACCTTC
NA,few,15,TRBJ2-1,TRBV27,CASSPEGGRNNEQFF,TGTGCCAGCAGTCCAGAAGGGGGACGAAACAATGAGCAGTTCTTC
TRBD2,few,14,TRBJ2-5,TRBV30,CAWSAGTRGETQYF,TGTGCCTGGAGCGCCGGGACTAGAGGAGAGACCCAGTACTTC
TRBD1,NA,16,TRBJ2-7,TRBV5-1,CASSLDAGGLGNEQYF,TGCGCCAGCAGCTTGGACGCAGGGGGCCTAGGGAACGAGCAGTACTTC
TRBD1,NA,15,TRBJ2-2,TRBV5-1,CASSTGQGRTGELFF,TGCGCCAGCAGCACCGGACAGGGTCGAACCGGGGAGCTGTTTTTT
NA,NA,15,TRBJ1-5,TRBV7-2,CASSPGGRVVQPQHF,TGTGCCAGCAGCCCCGGGGGGCGAGTGGTTCAGCCCCAGCATTTT